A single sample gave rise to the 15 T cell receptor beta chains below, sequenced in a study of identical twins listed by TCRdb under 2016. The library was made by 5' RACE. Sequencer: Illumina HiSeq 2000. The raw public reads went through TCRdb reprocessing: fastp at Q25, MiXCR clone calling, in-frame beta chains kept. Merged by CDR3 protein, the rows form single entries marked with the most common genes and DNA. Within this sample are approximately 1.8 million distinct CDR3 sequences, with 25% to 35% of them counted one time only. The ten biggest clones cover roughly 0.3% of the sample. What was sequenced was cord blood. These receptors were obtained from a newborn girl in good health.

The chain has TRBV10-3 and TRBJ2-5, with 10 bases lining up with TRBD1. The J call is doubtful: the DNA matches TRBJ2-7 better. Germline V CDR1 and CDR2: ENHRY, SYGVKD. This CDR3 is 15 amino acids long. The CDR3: CAISPDRGPSYEQYF. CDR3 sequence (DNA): TGTGCCATCAGCCCCGACAGGGGGCCTTCCTACGAGCAGTACTTC.

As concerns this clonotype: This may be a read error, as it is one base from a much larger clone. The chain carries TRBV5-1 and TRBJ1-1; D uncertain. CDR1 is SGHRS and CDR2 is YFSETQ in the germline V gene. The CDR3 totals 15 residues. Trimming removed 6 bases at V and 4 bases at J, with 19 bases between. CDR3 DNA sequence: TGCGCCAGCAACTGGGGTTCACCCCTGGGCACTGAAGCTTTCTTT. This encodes CASNWGSPLGTEAFF.

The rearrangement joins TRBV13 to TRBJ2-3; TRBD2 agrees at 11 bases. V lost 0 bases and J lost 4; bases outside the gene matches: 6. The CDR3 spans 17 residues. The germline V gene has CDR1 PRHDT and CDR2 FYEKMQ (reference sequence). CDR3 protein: CASSLGASGRFADTQYF. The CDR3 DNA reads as TGTGCCAGCAGCTTAGGTGCTAGCGGGAGGTTCGCAGATACGCAGTATTTT.

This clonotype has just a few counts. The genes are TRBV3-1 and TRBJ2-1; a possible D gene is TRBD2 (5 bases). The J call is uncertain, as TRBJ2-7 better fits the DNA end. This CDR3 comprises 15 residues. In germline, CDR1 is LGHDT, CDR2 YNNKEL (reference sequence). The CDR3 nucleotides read TGTGCCAGCAGCCAAGATGCGGGCTCCTACAATGAGCAGTACTTC. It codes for CASSQDAGSYNEQYF.

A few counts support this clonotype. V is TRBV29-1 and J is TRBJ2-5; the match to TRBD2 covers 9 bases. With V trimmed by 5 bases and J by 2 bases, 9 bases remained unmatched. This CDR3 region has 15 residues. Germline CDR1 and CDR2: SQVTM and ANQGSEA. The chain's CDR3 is CSVRQRGEAQETQYF. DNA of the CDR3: TGCAGCGTTCGGCAGCGGGGGGAAGCACAAGAGACCCAGTACTTC.

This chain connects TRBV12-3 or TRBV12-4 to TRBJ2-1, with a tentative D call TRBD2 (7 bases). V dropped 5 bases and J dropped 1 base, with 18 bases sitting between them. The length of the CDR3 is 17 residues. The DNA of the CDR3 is TGTGCCAGCAGTCTACTACAGGGAGGGTATTCCTACAATGAGCAGTTCTTC. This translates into CASSLLQGGYSYNEQFF.

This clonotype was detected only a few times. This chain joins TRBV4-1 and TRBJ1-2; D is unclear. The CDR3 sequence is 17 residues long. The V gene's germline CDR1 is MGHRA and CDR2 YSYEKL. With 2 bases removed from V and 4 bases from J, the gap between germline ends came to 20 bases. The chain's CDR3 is CASSQSPLAGLSYGYTF. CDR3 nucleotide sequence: TGCGCCAGCAGCCAAAGCCCCCTAGCGGGGTTGAGCTATGGCTACACCTTC.

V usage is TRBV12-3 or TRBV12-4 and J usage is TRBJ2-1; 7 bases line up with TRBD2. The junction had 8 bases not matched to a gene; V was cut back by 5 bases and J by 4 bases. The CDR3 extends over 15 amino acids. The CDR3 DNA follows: TGTGCCAGCAGTACCGGGACTACCGGATACAATGAGCAGTTCTTC. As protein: CASSTGTTGYNEQFF.

CDR3 residues: CASSIPLDRGRWGNEQYF. Here the CDR3 DNA reads TGTGCCAGCAGTATCCCATTAGACAGGGGGCGCTGGGGGAATGAGCAGTACTTC. V usage is TRBV28 and J usage is TRBJ2-7; 10 positions agree with TRBD1. Losses at the gene ends were 5 bases for V and 7 bases for J; bases not matched to a gene: 20. Germline V gene data show CDR1 as MDHEN and CDR2 as SYDVKM. This CDR3 spans 18 amino acids.

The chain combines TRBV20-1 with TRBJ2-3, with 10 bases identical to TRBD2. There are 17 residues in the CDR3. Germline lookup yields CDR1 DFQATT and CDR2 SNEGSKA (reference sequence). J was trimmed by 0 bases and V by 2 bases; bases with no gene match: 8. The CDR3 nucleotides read TGCAGTGCTAGACGGACTAGCGGATTTACTAGCACAGATACGCAGTATTTT. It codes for CSARRTSGFTSTDTQYF.

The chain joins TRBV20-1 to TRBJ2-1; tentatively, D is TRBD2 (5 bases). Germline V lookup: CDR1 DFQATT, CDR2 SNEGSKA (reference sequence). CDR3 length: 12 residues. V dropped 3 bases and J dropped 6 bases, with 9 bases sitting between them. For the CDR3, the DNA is TGCAGTGCTAGCGGGAACACCAATGAGCAGTTCTTC. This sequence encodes CSASGNTNEQFF.

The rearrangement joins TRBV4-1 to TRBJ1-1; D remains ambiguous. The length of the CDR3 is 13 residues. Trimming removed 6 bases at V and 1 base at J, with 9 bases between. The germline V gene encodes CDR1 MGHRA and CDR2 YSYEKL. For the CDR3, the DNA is TGCGCCAGCAGACCCGACGGGAACACTGAAGCTTTCTTT. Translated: CASRPDGNTEAFF.

CDR3 residues: CASSYSRGADNEQYF. CDR3 in DNA: TGTGCCAGCAGTTACTCGCGGGGGGCAGACAATGAGCAGTACTTC. This chain uses TRBV6-2 or TRBV6-3 with TRBJ2-1; 8 nucleotides match TRBD2. TRBJ2-7 explains the end of the DNA better; the J call may be wrong. Per the germline V gene, CDR1 is MNHEY and CDR2 is SVGEGT. CDR3 length equals 15 residues.

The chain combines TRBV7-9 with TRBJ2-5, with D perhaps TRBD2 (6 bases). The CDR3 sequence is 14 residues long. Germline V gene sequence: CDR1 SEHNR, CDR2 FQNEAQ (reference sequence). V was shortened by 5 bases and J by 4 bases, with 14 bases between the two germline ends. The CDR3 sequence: CASSQRAVGETQYF. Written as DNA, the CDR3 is TGTGCCAGCAGCCAGCGGGCGGTCGGAGAGACCCAGTACTTC. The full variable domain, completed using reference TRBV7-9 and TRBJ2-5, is DTGVSQNPRHKITKRGQNVTFRCDPISEHNRLYWYRQTLGQGPEFLTYFQNEAQLEKSRLLSDRFSAERPKGSFSTLEIQRTEQGDSAMYLCASSQRAVGETQYFGPGTRLLVL.

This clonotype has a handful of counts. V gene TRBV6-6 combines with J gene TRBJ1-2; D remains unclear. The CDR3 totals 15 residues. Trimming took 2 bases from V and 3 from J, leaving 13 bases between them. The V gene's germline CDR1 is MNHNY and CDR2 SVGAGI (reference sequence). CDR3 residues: CASSYPGSLYYGYTF. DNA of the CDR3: TGTGCCAGCAGTTACCCCGGCAGCCTCTACTATGGCTACACCTTC.